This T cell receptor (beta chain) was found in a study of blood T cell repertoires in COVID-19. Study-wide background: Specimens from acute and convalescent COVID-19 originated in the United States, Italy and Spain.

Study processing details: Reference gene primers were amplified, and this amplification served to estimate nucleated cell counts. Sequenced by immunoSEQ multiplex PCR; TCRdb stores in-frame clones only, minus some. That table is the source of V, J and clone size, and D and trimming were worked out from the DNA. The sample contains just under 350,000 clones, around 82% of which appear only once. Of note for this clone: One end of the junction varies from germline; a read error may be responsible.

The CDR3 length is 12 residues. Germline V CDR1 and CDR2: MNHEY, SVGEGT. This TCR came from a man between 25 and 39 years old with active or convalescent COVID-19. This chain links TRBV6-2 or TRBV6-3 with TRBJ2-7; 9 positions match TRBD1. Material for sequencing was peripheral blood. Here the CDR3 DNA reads TGTGCCAGCAGTGTCCCGGACAGGGGACATCTCTTC. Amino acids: CASSVPDRGHLF.